The 14 T cell receptor beta chains presented below share a single source sample, sequenced in a study of T cells expressing NK-cell markers. TCRdb re-called the 5' RACE reads and shows each CDR3 protein once, DNA omitted. The repertoire shows 550,000 to 600,000 distinct CDR3 sequences; the top ten hold roughly 3.5%. The sequencing sample was made of blood T cells: a sorted CD56 or NKG2C T cell subset, CD4+ or CD8+ T cells, or bulk PBMC T cells (not recorded which). The receptors come from a man aged 18 to 30 in good health.

V and J are TRBV5-1 and TRBJ2-1; no DNA is available, so the TRBD1 call from TCRdb remains unchecked. The germline gives CDR1 SGHRS, CDR2 YFSETQ. CDR3 length: 15 residues. The CDR3 here is CASSSGPSSYNEQFF.

V usage is TRBV2 and J usage is TRBJ2-2; no DNA is available, so the TRBD2 call from TCRdb remains unchecked. Per the germline V gene, CDR1 is SNHLY and CDR2 is FYNNEI. The CDR3 is 13 residues long. CDR3 sequence: CASRAGDTGELFF.

The V call is TRBV11-2, the J call TRBJ2-1; TCRdb returns TRBD2, unconfirmable since there is no DNA. Germline CDR1 reads SGHAT; CDR2 reads FQNNGV. The CDR3 consists of 15 residues. The CDR3 is CASSLDSLVDNEQFF.

This chain links TRBV9 with TRBJ2-1. The germline V gene has CDR1 SGDLS and CDR2 YYNGEE. There are 13 residues in the CDR3. CDR3 residues: CASSDQPYNEQFF.

The chain is built from TRBV6-5 and TRBJ1-2; as DNA is missing, the TRBD1 call by TCRdb cannot be tested. Germline V lookup: CDR1 MNHEY, CDR2 SVGAGI. The CDR3 extends over 16 amino acids. CDR3 in amino acids: CASSSSLIDRDYGYTF.

The J gene is TRBJ1-2, the V gene TRBV7-2. CDR1 SGHTA and CDR2 FQGNSA come from the germline V gene. The CDR3 runs 13 residues. CDR3 region: CASSLEGPDGYTF.

CDR3 region: CASHGLANGNEQFF. The gene calls are TRBV6-1 and TRBJ2-1; TCRdb picks TRBD2, but there is no DNA to check that call. The germline CDR1 and CDR2 sequences are MNHNS and SASEGT. The CDR3 consists of 14 residues.

The chain links TRBV28 to TRBJ2-5; TCRdb proposes TRBD1, but this gene call is untestable without DNA. This CDR3 comprises 13 residues. Germline CDR1 reads MDHEN; CDR2 reads SYDVKM. The CDR3 sequence: CASKQAVQETQYF.

The chain employs TRBV5-1 and TRBJ2-5. CDR1 and CDR2 (germline): SGHRS, YFSETQ. The CDR3 length is 13 residues. CDR3 residues: CASSLALQETQYF.

The rearrangement uses TRBV28 and TRBJ2-7; TCRdb's D call, TRBD1, is unchecked because there is no DNA. The CDR3 spans 13 residues. CDR1 is MDHEN and CDR2 is SYDVKM in the germline V gene. This chain's CDR3 is CASSPGTGYEQYF.

The chain has TRBV20-1 and TRBJ1-6; TCRdb indicates TRBD1, and absent DNA this call remains unverified. Looked up from germline, CDR1 is DFQATT and CDR2 is SNEGSKA (reference sequence). The CDR3 totals 15 residues. The CDR3 reads CSAKTVSSYNSPLHF.

CDR3 protein: CASSVAGARTEAFF. The chain joins TRBV5-1 to TRBJ1-1; the D call from TCRdb, TRBD1, cannot be confirmed without DNA. Germline values: CDR1 SGHRS, CDR2 YFSETQ. The CDR3 contains 14 residues.

This sequence joins TRBV12-5 and TRBJ1-1; TCRdb returns TRBD1, unconfirmable since there is no DNA. The CDR3 extends over 14 amino acids. Germline CDR1 LGHNT, CDR2 FRNRAP. The chain's CDR3 is CASGLQTENTEAFF.

The chain's CDR3 is CSGRLGTSGGTDTQYF. V and J are TRBV29-1 and TRBJ2-3; there is no DNA to check the TCRdb D call of TRBD2. Germline V gives CDR1 SQVTM, CDR2 ANQGSEA. The CDR3 has 16 residues.